Detailed here is one T cell receptor beta chain. The target antigen is unknown. This entry comes from a study of cytomegalovirus exposure and HLA in healthy donors. Whole-study results and caveats: Most observed TCR sequences were rare, whereas some public TCRs were detected in many donors.

Germline assignment: CDR1 MNHEY and CDR2 SMNVEV (reference sequence). The CDR3 covers 15 residues. V gave up 3 bases and J gave up 1 base, with 12 bases separating them. Profiled with immunoSEQ multiplex PCR; TCRdb holds only in-frame clones, not every one. The data contain about 65,000 clones, 92% of them singletons. This TCR derives from a woman under 30 in good health and CMV-seronegative. Sample: PBMCs. The J gene is TRBJ2-5, the V gene TRBV27; TRBD2 might be the D (6 bases). The CDR3 DNA follows: TGTGCCAGCAGTTTTGACGGGAGTCTCCAAGAGACCCAGTACTTC. Amino acids: CASSFDGSLQETQYF.